What follows are 23 T cell receptor beta chains derived from one specimen sequenced in a study of OX40 agonist ivuxolimab in advanced cancers. TCRdb's table, derived via immunoSEQ multiplex PCR, lists solely in-frame clones and lacks some. In the table there are about 65,000 clones, around 87% of which are singletons. Source: CD4+ or CD8+ T cells sorted from blood, taken in a trial of the OX40 agonist ivuxolimab. These receptors were obtained from an adult with an advanced solid tumor such as melanoma, head and neck, liver or kidney cancer.

J is TRBJ1-4 and V is TRBV6-1; D gene ambiguous. The V end was cut by 4 bases, the J end by 1 base, with 7 bases between. CDR1 and CDR2 (germline): MNHNS, SASEGT. There are 14 residues in the CDR3. The CDR3 protein is CASSGGRTNEKLFF. The CDR3 DNA is TGTGCCAGCAGTGGCGGGAGAACTAATGAAAAACTGTTTTTT.

The chain joins TRBV14 to TRBJ2-6; D not certain. Deletions cut 5 bases from V and 1 base from J, with 6 bases between. From germline, CDR1 is SGHDN and CDR2 FVKESK. The CDR3 sequence is 14 residues long. CDR3 loop: CASSLISGANVLTF. DNA of the CDR3: TGTGCCAGCAGCTTGATATCTGGGGCCAACGTCCTGACTTTC.

This chain uses TRBV6-5 with TRBJ2-3, with D hard to call. The CDR3 is 13 residues long. Germline V lookup: CDR1 MNHEY, CDR2 SVGAGI. V lost 5 bases to trimming and J lost 0 bases, with 6 bases between them. The CDR3 DNA reads as TGTGCCAGCAGTCCGCATAGCACAGATACGCAGTATTTT. Amino acids: CASSPHSTDTQYF.

This rearrangement joins TRBV5-1 to TRBJ2-5; tentative D call: TRBD1 (5 bases). V was cut by 4 bases and J by 4 bases, with 17 bases left in between. This CDR3 is built from 15 residues. Looked up from germline, CDR1 is SGHRS and CDR2 is YFSETQ. The chain's CDR3 is CASSLQNRWAETQYF. CDR3 DNA: TGCGCCAGCAGCCTACAAAACAGGTGGGCAGAGACCCAGTACTTC.

The chain recombines TRBV7-2 with TRBJ2-1; possibly TRBD1 or TRBD2 for D (6 bases each). Trimming cost V 2 bases and J 11 bases, with 13 bases left between them. CDR1 and CDR2 from the germline V gene are SGHTA and FQGNSA. The CDR3 has 13 residues. The chain's CDR3 is CASSLTFGGQQFF. In nucleotides, the CDR3 is TGTGCCAGCAGCTTAACGTTCGGGGGCCAGCAGTTCTTC.

The CDR3 bases are TGTGCCACCTACGCGGACCGCGGGGACACTGAAGCTTTCTTT. This codes for CATYADRGDTEAFF. The rearrangement joins TRBV19 to TRBJ1-1; no clear D. The CDR3 is 14 residues long. CDR1 is LNHDA and CDR2 is SQIVND in the germline V gene (reference sequence). V was trimmed by 10 bases and J by 3 bases, leaving 18 bases between them.

The V call is TRBV7-8, the J call TRBJ1-2, with no clear D. Trimming took off 2 bases at V and 5 bases at J, with 9 bases between the two ends. Germline V gene sequence: CDR1 SGHVS, CDR2 FQNEAQ. The length of the CDR3 is 13 residues. The CDR3 loop is CASSLWGGYGYTF. CDR3 DNA sequence: TGTGCCAGCAGCTTATGGGGAGGTTATGGCTACACCTTC.

The rearrangement joins TRBV11-2 to TRBJ2-6; the D gene could be TRBD1 or TRBD2 (5 bases each). Germline CDR1 SGHAT, CDR2 FQNNGV. V was cut by 5 bases and J by 0 bases, with 8 bases left in between. The CDR3 covers 15 residues. CDR3 nucleotide sequence: TGTGCCAGCAGCCGGGACCCCTCTGGGGCCAACGTCCTGACTTTC. Its translation is CASSRDPSGANVLTF.

The gene calls are TRBV30 and TRBJ1-2, with D maybe TRBD1 (6 bases). CDR1 GTSNPN and CDR2 SVGIG come from the germline V gene (reference sequence). The CDR3 is 19 amino acids. Trimming shortened V by 2 bases and J by 1 base, and 26 bases separated the two germline ends. The CDR3: CAWSTYNGRDILFNYGYTF. CDR3 bases: TGTGCCTGGAGTACCTACAATGGCCGGGACATCCTCTTTAACTATGGCTACACCTTC.

This chain joins TRBV2 and TRBJ1-4; TRBD1 might be the D (6 bases). Germline-derived CDR1 and CDR2 are SNHLY and FYNNEI. Deletions cut 5 bases from V and 4 bases from J, with 14 bases between. CDR3 length: 15 residues. CDR3 nucleotides: TGTGCCAGCAGTAGGGGGACGGTGGGTAATGAAAAACTGTTTTTT. This encodes CASSRGTVGNEKLFF. The whole variable domain, remainder taken from reference TRBV2 and TRBJ1-4, is EPEVTQTPSHQVTQMGQEVILRCVPISNHLYFYWYRQILGQKVEFLVSFYNNEISEKSEIFDDQFSVERPDGSNFTLKIRSTKLEDSAMYFCASSRGTVGNEKLFFGSGTQLSVL.

V is TRBV7-8 and J is TRBJ2-1, with 7 bases that match TRBD1. Germline V gene lookup returns CDR1 SGHVS and CDR2 FQNEAQ. Trimming cost V 0 bases and J 0 bases; bases outside gene matches: 2. The CDR3 has 16 amino acids. The CDR3 DNA reads TGTGCCAGCAGCTTAGCGGGACAGAGCTCCTACAATGAGCAGTTCTTC. It translates to CASSLAGQSSYNEQFF.

The sample holds a few counts of this clone. The chain employs TRBV6-1 and TRBJ2-2; D could derive from TRBD1 or TRBD2 (5 bases each). The V gene's germline CDR1 is MNHNS and CDR2 SASEGT. The CDR3 loop spans 15 amino acids. V gave up 10 bases and J gave up 4 bases, with 19 bases separating them. CDR3 sequence reads: CATPIGGMATGELFF. The DNA for the CDR3 is TGTGCCACTCCAATTGGGGGTATGGCCACCGGGGAGCTGTTTTTT.

Turning to this clone: As the CDR3 is not closed by the conserved phenylalanine or tryptophan, this likely results from a read error. The chain employs TRBV4-1 and TRBJ1-1; D unclear. CDR3 length equals 14 residues. Germline V gives CDR1 MGHRA, CDR2 YSYEKL. Trimming took 4 bases from V and 1 from J, leaving 10 bases between them. The CDR3 bases are TGCGCCAGCAGCCGCTTGGGCAAGAACACTGAAGCTTTCCTT. This gives the protein CASSRLGKNTEAFL.

The rearrangement uses TRBV5-6 and TRBJ1-3; the D is unclear. The V and J ends lost 2 bases and 0 bases respectively, with 6 bases between them. CDR1 is SGHDT, CDR2 YYEEEE, per germline. The CDR3 loop spans 14 amino acids. The CDR3 sequence is CASSFGFSGNTIYF. CDR3 nucleotides: TGTGCCAGCAGCTTTGGGTTCTCTGGAAACACCATATATTTT.

Concerning this clone: A junction boundary mismatches the germline segment, possibly from a read error. V and J are TRBV7-6 and TRBJ2-7; 8 bases fit TRBD1. The germline V gene has CDR1 SGHVS and CDR2 FNYEAQ. This CDR3 comprises 15 residues. CDR3 in DNA: TGTGCCAGCAGCTCAATCAGGGGGCGCTCCCACGAGCAGTACTTC. Translating gives CASSSIRGRSHEQYF.

This clone appeared a single time. V usage is TRBV11-2 and J usage is TRBJ1-1, with 9 bases that match TRBD1. Trimming cost V 1 base and J 4 bases; bases outside gene matches: 7. The germline V gene encodes CDR1 SGHAT and CDR2 FQNNGV. The CDR3 extends over 16 amino acids. The chain's CDR3 is CASSLVVDRGGTEAFF. CDR3 DNA sequence: TGTGCCAGCAGCTTAGTGGTGGACAGGGGAGGCACTGAAGCTTTCTTT.

V usage is TRBV5-4 and J usage is TRBJ1-1, with a tentative D call TRBD1 (5 bases). The CDR3 is made up of 14 amino acids. The ends were cut back, 0 bases at V and 5 bases at J, with 11 bases in the middle. The germline V gene encodes CDR1 SGHNT and CDR2 YYREEE (reference sequence). CDR3 residues: CASSLDPKGTEAFF. CDR3 DNA: TGTGCCAGCAGCTTGGACCCGAAGGGGACTGAAGCTTTCTTT.

This chain joins TRBV1 and TRBJ2-7. TRBV1 is listed as a pseudogene. CDR3 length: 16 residues. CDR3: CTSSQQGPGGDYEQYF. CDR3 nucleotide sequence: TGCACCAGCAGCCAGCAGGGGCCTGGCGGGGACTACGAGCAGTACTTC.

V gene TRBV2 combines with J gene TRBJ1-5, with 12 nucleotides matching TRBD1. J gave up 7 bases and V 6 bases, and 7 bases lay outside the gene matches. Germline assignment: CDR1 SNHLY and CDR2 FYNNEI. The CDR3 totals 15 residues. The CDR3 sequence is CASSGTGTGGQPQHF. The CDR3 DNA follows: TGTGCCAGCAGCGGTACCGGGACAGGGGGCCAGCCCCAGCATTTT.

The rearrangement uses TRBV5-1 and TRBJ1-3; no reliable D call. Germline values: CDR1 SGHRS, CDR2 YFSETQ. There are 14 residues in the CDR3. The V gene lost 5 bases and the J gene lost 0 bases, with 9 bases spanning the gap. The CDR3 is CASSSMSSGNTIYF. The CDR3 DNA reads TGCGCCAGCAGTAGCATGAGCTCTGGAAACACCATATATTTT. The complete variable domain, with remaining parts taken from reference TRBV5-1 and TRBJ1-3, reads KAGVTQTPRYLIKTRGQQVTLSCSPISGHRSVSWYQQTPGQGLQFLFEYFSETQRNKGNFPGRFSGRQFSNSRSEMNVSTLELGDSALYLCASSSMSSGNTIYFGEGSWLTVV.

This clone occurred once. The chain combines TRBV19 with TRBJ1-3; no reliable D call. Trimming pared 8 bases from V and 4 bases from J, leaving 15 bases between. The CDR3 is made up of 14 amino acids. Germline assignment: CDR1 LNHDA and CDR2 SQIVND (reference sequence). CDR3: CASWTGGEGNTIYF. The CDR3 region has the DNA TGTGCCAGTTGGACCGGCGGGGAAGGAAACACCATATATTTT. Filled out from reference TRBV19 and TRBJ1-3, the complete variable domain reads DGGITQSPKYLFRKEGQNVTLSCEQNLNHDAMYWYRQDPGQGLRLIYYSQIVNDFQKGDIAEGYSVSREKKESFPLTVTSAQKNPTAFYLCASWTGGEGNTIYFGEGSWLTVV.

The V call is TRBV30, the J call TRBJ1-1; 7 positions agree with TRBD1. This CDR3 comprises 13 residues. CDR1 GTSNPN and CDR2 SVGIG come from the germline V gene (reference sequence). The V and J ends lost 0 bases and 6 bases, in that order; junction bases with no gene match: 4. CDR3: CAWSVNRGAEAFF. The CDR3, as DNA: TGTGCCTGGAGTGTAAACAGGGGTGCTGAAGCTTTCTTT. The variable domain in full, with the rest retrieved from reference TRBV30 and TRBJ1-1, is SQTIHQWPATLVQPVGSPLSLECTVEGTSNPNLYWYRQAAGRGLQLLFYSVGIGQISSEVPQNLSASRPQDRQFILSSKKLLLSDSGFYLCAWSVNRGAEAFFGQGTRLTVV.

The chain links TRBV10-1 to TRBJ2-7; 8 bases are a match to TRBD2. With 8 bases clipped from V and 0 bases from J, the junction kept 3 bases outside the gene matches. Looked up from germline, CDR1 is WNHNN and CDR2 is SYGVQD (reference sequence). CDR3 size: 13 residues. CDR3 protein: CASSRGASYEQYF. CDR3 in DNA: TGCGCCAGCTCGCGGGGGGCCTCCTACGAGCAGTACTTC.